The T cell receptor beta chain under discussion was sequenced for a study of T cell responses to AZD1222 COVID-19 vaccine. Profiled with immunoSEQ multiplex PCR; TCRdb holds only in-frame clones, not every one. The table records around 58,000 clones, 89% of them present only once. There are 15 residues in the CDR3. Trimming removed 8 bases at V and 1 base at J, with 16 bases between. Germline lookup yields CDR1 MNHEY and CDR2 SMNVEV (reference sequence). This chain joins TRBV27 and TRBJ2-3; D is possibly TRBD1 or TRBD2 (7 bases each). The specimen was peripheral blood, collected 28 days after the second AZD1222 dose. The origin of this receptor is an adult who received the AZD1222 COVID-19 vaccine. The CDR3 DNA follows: TGTGCCAGCTACCAGACAGGGAGGGGCACAGATACGCAGTATTTT. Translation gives CASYQTGRGTDTQYF.